The T cell receptor (beta chain) under discussion was sequenced for a study of CD4 T cells in relation to SARS-CoV-2 and coronaviruses. Study results and caveats: Compared with monoreactive clones, crossreactive clones showed significantly weaker SARS-CoV-2 expansion. This crossreactivity analysis covered spike protein alone, no other viral proteins.

Sequenced by immunoSEQ multiplex PCR; TCRdb stores in-frame clones only, minus some. The sample contains some 65,000 clones, about 90% of which appear only once. In the case of this clone: Its antigen is currently unknown.

The unexposed donors gave CD4+ T cells in about 2010-2019, prior to COVID-19. Cryopreserved PBMCs were CD4-enriched, then split into naive and memory cells. The germline CDR1 and CDR2 sequences are SGHRS and YFSETQ. Trimming removed 4 bases at V and 2 bases at J, with 12 bases between. This CDR3 comprises 14 residues. V and J are TRBV5-1 and TRBJ1-2; D is unclear. Sequenced material: memory CD4+ T cells from PBMCs. The clonotype was recovered from a human donor in good health. As DNA, the CDR3 is TGCGCCAGCAGCAGGGCGGTGGAGAACTATGGCTACACCTTC. Its protein is CASSRAVENYGYTF.